This is a list of T cell receptor beta chains from one sample in a study of response to subunit inactivated influenza vaccine. TCRdb reprocessed the RT-PCR reads with MiXCR, giving one entry per CDR3 protein. Of under 550,000 distinct CDR3 sequences in the sample, less than 8% were seen once. The specimen comprised PBMCs from blood, sampled roughly 24 months after vaccination. The origin of the receptors is a man between 50 and 75 years old who received an inactivated influenza vaccine. Each CDR3 is given with its conserved first and last residue. A D gene is named only where the DNA matches it firmly.

d_gene: .; v_gene: TRBV11-2; CDR3aa: CASSLVRGPGANVLTF
d_gene: .; v_gene: TRBV20-1; CDR3aa: CSARNPANTEAFF
d_gene: TRBD1; v_gene: TRBV12-3/TRBV12-4; CDR3aa: CASSGTGVYNEQFF
d_gene: TRBD2; v_gene: TRBV11-2; CDR3aa: CASSPTKAGAYNEQFF
d_gene: .; v_gene: TRBV20-1; CDR3aa: CSARHTDTQYF
d_gene: TRBD2; v_gene: TRBV3-1; CDR3aa: CASSPTGLAEITQYF
d_gene: TRBD2; v_gene: TRBV20-1; CDR3aa: CSAGAGASTDTQYF
d_gene: .; v_gene: TRBV5-6; CDR3aa: CASSPVWNEYYGYTF
d_gene: TRBD2; v_gene: TRBV20-1; CDR3aa: CSAGLTSGPYNEQFF
d_gene: TRBD1; v_gene: TRBV2; CDR3aa: CASSQGQGAAGELFF
d_gene: TRBD1; v_gene: TRBV7-9; CDR3aa: CASSYGKMGQGHNEQFF
d_gene: .; v_gene: TRBV4-2; CDR3aa: CASSQGGLQETQYF
d_gene: TRBD1; v_gene: TRBV18; CDR3aa: CASSPSTGLTDTQYF
d_gene: .; v_gene: TRBV4-2; CDR3aa: CASSQDHGGTALPQHF
d_gene: .; v_gene: TRBV5-5; CDR3aa: CASSLGTFGGEKLFF
d_gene: .; v_gene: TRBV20-1; CDR3aa: CSAREGRYTDTQYF
d_gene: .; v_gene: TRBV29-1; CDR3aa: CSVVRGLGTQYF
d_gene: TRBD1; v_gene: TRBV5-1; CDR3aa: CASSTGQGLQETQYF
d_gene: .; v_gene: TRBV20-1; CDR3aa: CSAASNLLSSGNTIYF
d_gene: .; v_gene: TRBV28; CDR3aa: CATGLGALYNEQFF